This T cell receptor beta chain was sequenced during a study of ipilimumab plus nivolumab after autologous stem cell transplantation. Assay used: immunoSEQ multiplex PCR; TCRdb lists only in-frame clones, some missing. The sample shows about 43,000 clones, about 88% of them seen only once. Germline assignment: CDR1 SNHLY and CDR2 FYNNEI. CDR3 length: 15 residues. V lost 6 bases, J lost 7 bases, and 7 bases stayed unmatched. The receptor's source is a male donor with multiple myeloma. The sequences come from PBMCs, collected in a trial of ipilimumab plus nivolumab as post-transplant consolidation. J is TRBJ1-6 and V is TRBV2; 9 bases agree with TRBD1. The CDR3 region is CASSAGQGLNSPLHF. Written as DNA, the CDR3 is TGTGCCAGCAGCGCGGGACAGGGCCTGAATTCACCCCTCCACTTT. The whole variable domain, filled in from reference TRBV2 and TRBJ1-6, reads EPEVTQTPSHQVTQMGQEVILRCVPISNHLYFYWYRQILGQKVEFLVSFYNNEISEKSEIFDDQFSVERPDGSNFTLKIRSTKLEDSAMYFCASSAGQGLNSPLHFGNGTRLTVT.